These 10 T cell receptor beta chains came from one sample sequenced in a study of OX40 agonist ivuxolimab in advanced cancers. The data were produced by immunoSEQ multiplex PCR, yet TCRdb's version contains in-frame clones alone and is incomplete. Counted here are some 50,000 clones, roughly 91% occurring once; the ten biggest clones make up under 20%. The specimen was CD4+ or CD8+ T cells sorted from blood, collected in a trial of the OX40 agonist ivuxolimab. The receptors here all came from an adult with an advanced solid tumor such as melanoma, head and neck, liver or kidney cancer.

The V gene is TRBV28, the J gene TRBJ2-1, with a tentative D call TRBD1 (6 bases). From germline, CDR1 is MDHEN and CDR2 SYDVKM. V lost 2 bases and J 3 bases, leaving 8 bases between the germline ends. The CDR3 contains 14 residues. DNA for the CDR3: TGTGCCAGCAGTTTACTGGACAGCTACAATGAGCAGTTCTTC. This codes for CASSLLDSYNEQFF.

V and J are TRBV30 and TRBJ2-1; TRBD2 agrees at 15 bases. Germline V CDR1 and CDR2: GTSNPN, SVGIG (reference sequence). V shed 2 bases, J shed 5 bases, and the junction held 16 bases outside the gene matches. CDR3 length: 20 amino acids. For the CDR3, the DNA is TGTGCCTGGAGTTCATATAGGACTAGCGGGGGGGAAATCTTCAACAATGAGCAGTTCTTC. This codes for CAWSSYRTSGGEIFNNEQFF.

The chain combines TRBV2 with TRBJ2-3; TRBD2 agrees at 9 bases. Trimming removed 5 bases from V and 1 base from J; junction bases left unmatched: 13. Germline values: CDR1 SNHLY, CDR2 FYNNEI. The CDR3 is 18 residues long. This CDR3 reads CASSTTLRGGSGTDTQYF. The CDR3 DNA sequence: TGTGCCAGCAGTACAACTTTGCGGGGGGGGTCGGGCACAGATACGCAGTATTTT.

The chain recombines TRBV7-9 with TRBJ2-7; no reliable D call. CDR1 SEHNR and CDR2 FQNEAQ come from the germline V gene (reference sequence). The V and J ends lost 2 bases and 4 bases respectively, with 3 bases between them. The CDR3 sequence is 11 residues long. The CDR3 region has the DNA TGTGCCAGCAGCTTAAGATACGAGCAGTACTTC. It codes for CASSLRYEQYF.

The chain couples TRBV5-8 to TRBJ1-1; the match to TRBD1 covers 7 bases. CDR1 is SGHTS, CDR2 YDEGEE, per germline. This CDR3 contains 15 residues. Trimming removed 4 bases from V and 0 bases from J; junction bases left unmatched: 6. CDR3 loop: CASSPGDRLNTEAFF. The CDR3 DNA sequence: TGTGCCAGCAGCCCAGGGGACAGACTGAACACTGAAGCTTTCTTT.

V and J are TRBV28 and TRBJ2-5, with 9 bases lining up with TRBD2. This CDR3 contains 16 residues. From germline, CDR1 is MDHEN and CDR2 SYDVKM. The trim removed 3 bases at V and 4 bases at J, leaving 9 bases unmatched. This CDR3 reads CASSFPAGGSRETQYF. CDR3 DNA sequence: TGTGCCAGCAGTTTCCCAGCGGGGGGTTCACGAGAGACCCAGTACTTC.

Only one count was recorded for this clone. This CDR3 is also generated by other DNA sequences in the sample. The J gene is TRBJ2-7, the V gene TRBV5-6; 14 bases line up with TRBD2. Trimming at V came to 10 bases and at J to 7 bases, leaving 13 bases not matched to a gene. Looked up from germline, CDR1 is SGHDT and CDR2 is YYEEEE. The CDR3 loop spans 15 amino acids. The CDR3 DNA reads TGTGCCCGCCGGTTGGGACTAGCGGGGGCGGGGGAGCAGTACTTC. This encodes CARRLGLAGAGEQYF.

The chain carries TRBV5-1 and TRBJ2-2, with a weak D call TRBD1 (5 bases). Germline assignment: CDR1 SGHRS and CDR2 YFSETQ. The CDR3 length is 13 residues. V lost 7 bases to trimming and J lost 1 base, with 8 bases between them. The CDR3 region has the DNA TGCGCCAGCTCCCAGGGGAACACCGGGGAGCTGTTTTTT. Translation gives CASSQGNTGELFF.

V and J are TRBV6-4 and TRBJ1-5; D possibly corresponds to TRBD1 (5 bases). This CDR3 spans 14 amino acids. V lost 4 bases and J lost 1, with 8 bases in between. Looked up from germline, CDR1 is MRHNA and CDR2 is SNTAGT. The CDR3 sequence: CASSGHRSNQPQHF. The DNA of the CDR3 is TGTGCCAGCAGTGGACACAGGAGCAATCAGCCCCAGCATTTT.

This rearrangement joins TRBV4-1 to TRBJ1-6; 7 positions agree with TRBD1. This CDR3 spans 15 amino acids. J lost 8 bases, V lost 3 bases, and 7 bases had no gene match. Looked up from germline, CDR1 is MGHRA and CDR2 is YSYEKL. The CDR3 is CASSHIQGSDSPLHF. For the CDR3, the DNA is TGCGCCAGCAGCCACATACAGGGGAGTGATTCACCCCTCCACTTT.